Below are 26 T cell receptor beta chains sequenced from a single sample in a study of cytomegalovirus exposure and HLA in healthy donors. The method was immunoSEQ multiplex PCR; TCRdb's version includes in-frame clones alone and lacks a portion of them. The table lists 110,000 to 150,000 clones, roughly 88% of them singletons. The material sequenced was PBMCs. The receptors were gathered from a woman aged 18-29 years in good health and CMV-seropositive.

The table lists this clone with a few counts. This chain joins TRBV19 and TRBJ1-2; unclear D gene. This CDR3 region has 12 residues. Trimming left V 6 bases short and J 4 bases short, with 9 bases between. In germline, CDR1 is LNHDA, CDR2 SQIVND (reference sequence). This chain's CDR3 is CASRGGPYGYTF. CDR3 sequence (DNA): TGTGCCAGTAGGGGAGGGCCCTATGGCTACACCTTC.

This rearrangement joins TRBV6-5 to TRBJ2-3; TRBD2 aligns across 9 bases. The CDR3 has 12 amino acids. Germline V gene sequence: CDR1 MNHEY, CDR2 SVGAGI. J was trimmed by 12 bases and V by 5 bases; bases with no gene match: 6. As DNA, the CDR3 is TGTGCCAGCAGTCGCTTAGCGGGGGACCAGTATTTT. This encodes CASSRLAGDQYF.

This chain uses TRBV27 with TRBJ1-2; D is ambiguous. The germline V gene encodes CDR1 MNHEY and CDR2 SMNVEV (reference sequence). The V end lost 6 bases, the J end lost 8 bases, and 13 bases lay between the germline ends. CDR3 size: 12 residues. Here the CDR3 reads CASSQPPGGYTF. CDR3 DNA: TGTGCCAGCAGCCAACCCCCGGGAGGCTACACCTTC.

The rearrangement uses TRBV11-3 and TRBJ1-4, with 7 bases lining up with TRBD1. Germline loops: CDR1 SGHNT, CDR2 YENEEA. This CDR3 contains 16 residues. The V gene end was trimmed by 4 bases and the J gene end by 4 bases; junction bases not matched to a gene: 9. CDR3 DNA: TGTGCCAGCAGCTCTCACCGGGACAGACTTAATGAAAAACTGTTTTTT. Translated, it gives CASSSHRDRLNEKLFF. Full variable domain (remainder filled in from reference TRBV11-3 and TRBJ1-4): EAGVVQSPRYKIIEKKQPVAFWCNPISGHNTLYWYLQNLGQGPELLIRYENEEAVDDSQLPKDRFSAERLKGVDSTLKIQPAELGDSAVYLCASSSHRDRLNEKLFFGSGTQLSVL.

The rearrangement joins TRBV4-2 to TRBJ2-7, with D unresolved. Germline V lookup: CDR1 LGHNA, CDR2 YNFKEQ. The CDR3 is made up of 15 amino acids. Trimming cost V 0 bases and J 3 bases, with 12 bases left between them. CDR3 amino acids: CASSQEFHSYYEQYF. CDR3 DNA sequence: TGTGCCAGCAGCCAAGAATTCCACAGCTACTACGAGCAGTACTTC.

This clone was seen only once. The rearrangement uses TRBV5-1 and TRBJ2-7, with TRBD2 matching 7 bases. CDR1 SGHRS and CDR2 YFSETQ come from the germline V gene. The CDR3 contains 15 residues. V lost 1 base, J lost 7 bases, and 11 bases stayed unmatched. The CDR3 region is CASSLIPGGGNEQYF. The CDR3 DNA reads TGCGCCAGCAGCTTGATCCCTGGCGGGGGTAATGAGCAGTACTTC.

The chain carries TRBV15 and TRBJ2-7; D remains ambiguous. Germline V CDR1 and CDR2: LNHNV, YYDKDF (reference sequence). This CDR3 is 13 amino acids long. With 5 bases removed from V and 3 bases from J, the gap between germline ends came to 11 bases. The CDR3 coding sequence is TGTGCCACCAGCCGCATAATAGACTACGAGCAGTACTTC. It codes for CATSRIIDYEQYF.

This chain uses TRBV6-1 with TRBJ1-3; 9 bases fit TRBD1. The CDR3 is 15 amino acids. V lost 2 bases to trimming and J lost 5 bases; unmatched junction nucleotides: 4. The germline gives CDR1 MNHNS, CDR2 SASEGT. Written as DNA, the CDR3 is TGTGCCAGCAGTGAAACCGGGACAGGGAGAAACACCATATATTTT. Encoded protein: CASSETGTGRNTIYF.

The chain couples TRBV7-9 to TRBJ1-2; D gene ambiguous. V dropped 3 bases and J dropped 7 bases, with 12 bases sitting between them. This CDR3 is built from 13 residues. From germline, CDR1 is SEHNR and CDR2 FQNEAQ (reference sequence). The DNA for the CDR3 is TGTGCCAGCAGCTTGTCAGTGTCTGGTGGCTACACCTTC. This gives the protein CASSLSVSGGYTF.

The gene calls are TRBV5-8 and TRBJ2-3; D is ambiguous. The germline V and J ends were trimmed by 5 bases and 0 bases, with 7 bases remaining between them. The CDR3 has 13 amino acids. The germline CDR1 and CDR2 sequences are SGHTS and YDEGEE. The CDR3 loop is CASSPGSTDTQYF. CDR3 DNA sequence: TGTGCCAGCAGTCCGGGTAGCACAGATACGCAGTATTTT.

This chain joins TRBV5-1 and TRBJ1-5, with D possibly matching TRBD1 (5 bases). This CDR3 region has 14 residues. Trimming stripped 5 bases from V and 4 bases from J, with 13 bases between. Germline CDR1 and CDR2: SGHRS and YFSETQ. As DNA, the CDR3 is TGCGCCAGCAGTCGGGCAGGGAGGAATCAGCCCCAGCATTTT. As protein: CASSRAGRNQPQHF.

The chain has TRBV30 and TRBJ1-1; no definite D call. V shed 5 bases and J shed 1 base, with 8 bases lying between them. The germline gives CDR1 GTSNPN, CDR2 SVGIG (reference sequence). The CDR3 consists of 12 residues. This CDR3 is CAWGSPNTEAFF. As DNA, the CDR3 is TGTGCCTGGGGGAGTCCGAACACTGAAGCTTTCTTT.

The chain uses TRBV6-1 and TRBJ1-5; D gene uncertain. The CDR3 has 17 residues. V was clipped by 2 bases and J by 4 bases, with 18 bases between them. CDR1 is MNHNS, CDR2 SASEGT, per germline. The DNA of the CDR3 is TGTGCCAGCAGTGAACCCAAGTCCGGCGCGGGGAATCAGCCCCAGCATTTT. Translating it yields CASSEPKSGAGNQPQHF.

This clone was recorded once. The rearrangement uses TRBV5-6 and TRBJ2-7; 9 bases match TRBD2. J was trimmed by 9 bases and V by 0 bases; bases with no gene match: 7. CDR3 length: 14 amino acids. Germline CDR1 reads SGHDT; CDR2 reads YYEEEE. CDR3 region: CASSLGGGARPQYF. In DNA form, the CDR3 reads TGTGCCAGCAGCTTGGGCGGGGGGGCACGCCCGCAGTACTTC.

The rearrangement uses TRBV7-2 and TRBJ1-6; TRBD1 is a possible D gene (5 bases). The germline CDR1 and CDR2 sequences are SGHTA and FQGNSA. V dropped 1 base and J dropped 13 bases, with 14 bases sitting between them. The CDR3 is 14 residues long. The CDR3 nucleotides read TGTGCCAGCAGCTTAGTAGGCACCGGGGGGCCCCTCCACTTT. It specifies CASSLVGTGGPLHF.

The chain links TRBV5-1 to TRBJ2-1; tentative D call: TRBD2 (6 bases). V dropped 5 bases and J dropped 2 bases, with 20 bases sitting between them. CDR3 length: 17 amino acids. Germline CDR1 is SGHRS and CDR2 is YFSETQ. Written as DNA, the CDR3 is TGCGCCAGCAGTCGGGACTTCGCCCCCCTGACCTACAATGAGCAGTTCTTC. Translation: CASSRDFAPLTYNEQFF.

The chain joins TRBV6-1 to TRBJ2-6, with a weak D call TRBD1 (6 bases). Germline values: CDR1 MNHNS, CDR2 SASEGT. The CDR3 totals 17 residues. Trimming pared 4 bases from V and 1 base from J, leaving 14 bases between. The chain's CDR3 is CASSAPQGTSGANVLTF. The DNA for the CDR3 is TGTGCCAGCAGTGCCCCACAGGGTACGTCTGGGGCCAACGTCCTGACTTTC.

The count of this clone is one. J is TRBJ1-1 and V is TRBV11-2, with D perhaps TRBD1 (6 bases). Trimming pared 8 bases from V and 5 bases from J, leaving 15 bases between. Germline CDR1 is SGHAT and CDR2 is FQNNGV. The CDR3 extends over 13 amino acids. This chain's CDR3 is CASGVGQGTEAFF. The CDR3 nucleotides are TGTGCCAGCGGTGTAGGGCAGGGGACTGAAGCTTTCTTT.

V gene TRBV19 combines with J gene TRBJ2-7; D remains unclear. From germline, CDR1 is LNHDA and CDR2 SQIVND (reference sequence). Trimming cost V 5 bases and J 0 bases, with 11 bases left between them. CDR3 length: 14 residues. The CDR3 here is CASSESPSSYEQYF. The DNA for the CDR3 is TGTGCCAGTAGTGAGTCTCCGAGCTCCTACGAGCAGTACTTC. Variable domain in full (rest from reference TRBV19 and TRBJ2-7): DGGITQSPKYLFRKEGQNVTLSCEQNLNHDAMYWYRQDPGQGLRLIYYSQIVNDFQKGDIAEGYSVSREKKESFPLTVTSAQKNPTAFYLCASSESPSSYEQYFGPGTRLTVT.

This chain uses TRBV27 with TRBJ2-1, with 11 bases that match TRBD2. The V and J ends lost 3 bases and 13 bases, in that order; junction bases with no gene match: 5. Germline CDR1 and CDR2: MNHEY and SMNVEV (reference sequence). The CDR3 contains 13 residues. CDR3 sequence (DNA): TGTGCCAGCAGTTTTACTAGCGGGAGTGTCCAGTTCTTC. This translates into CASSFTSGSVQFF.

The chain recombines TRBV5-1 with TRBJ1-2; a possible D gene is TRBD1 (6 bases). CDR3 size: 13 residues. V was cut by 4 bases and J by 7 bases, with 14 bases left in between. CDR1 SGHRS and CDR2 YFSETQ come from the germline V gene. Here the CDR3 reads CASSPEGGGGYTF. The CDR3 nucleotides are TGCGCCAGCAGCCCGGAAGGGGGTGGTGGCTACACCTTC. The whole variable domain, remainder taken from reference TRBV5-1 and TRBJ1-2, is KAGVTQTPRYLIKTRGQQVTLSCSPISGHRSVSWYQQTPGQGLQFLFEYFSETQRNKGNFPGRFSGRQFSNSRSEMNVSTLELGDSALYLCASSPEGGGGYTFGSGTRLTVV.

As DNA, the CDR3 is TGTGCCAGCAGCTCCGACAGGCTGAACACTGAAGCTTTCTTT. It translates to CASSSDRLNTEAFF. The chain couples TRBV7-9 to TRBJ1-1; perhaps TRBD1 as D (6 bases). V was pared by 4 bases and J by 0 bases, with 9 bases between. Per germline, CDR1 SEHNR and CDR2 FQNEAQ (reference sequence). The CDR3 runs to 14 residues.

The chain joins TRBV9 to TRBJ2-3; 9 bases map to TRBD1. Trimming at V came to 3 bases and at J to 6 bases, leaving 11 bases not matched to a gene. The germline V gene has CDR1 SGDLS and CDR2 YYNGEE. The CDR3 extends over 16 amino acids. CDR3 coding DNA: TGTGCCAGCAGCGGCCGGGACAGGGCTAGTTGGGATACGCAGTATTTT. Its translation: CASSGRDRASWDTQYF.

CDR3: CASSQERNTEAFF. The CDR3, as DNA: TGCGCCAGCAGCCAAGAGAGGAATACTGAAGCTTTCTTT. The chain links TRBV4-3 to TRBJ1-1; D is undetermined. This CDR3 contains 13 residues. V was trimmed by 0 bases and J by 5 bases, leaving 7 bases between them. Per the germline V gene, CDR1 is LGHNA and CDR2 is YSLEER.

The chain uses TRBV9 and TRBJ1-2, with TRBD1 identical over 7 bases. V was pared by 6 bases and J by 2 bases, with 19 bases of the junction left unmatched. The CDR3 loop spans 18 amino acids. Germline-derived CDR1 and CDR2 are SGDLS and YYNGEE. CDR3 region: CASTRTPGQYFLNYGYTF. In nucleotides, the CDR3 is TGTGCCAGCACCAGAACCCCGGGACAGTATTTCTTAAACTATGGCTACACCTTC.

The chain carries TRBV19 and TRBJ2-5; 11 nucleotides line up with TRBD2. Germline V lookup: CDR1 LNHDA, CDR2 SQIVND (reference sequence). The CDR3 has 18 residues. V was pared by 6 bases and J by 0 bases, with 12 bases of the junction left unmatched. The CDR3 sequence: CASSSTLAGGPYQETQYF. The DNA of the CDR3 is TGTGCCAGTAGCTCAACCTTAGCGGGAGGGCCTTACCAAGAGACCCAGTACTTC.